Each of the 29 T cell receptor beta chains below was sequenced from the same sample in a study of blood T cell repertoires in COVID-19 (dated by TCRdb to the early 2020s). The library came from the immunoSEQ multiplex PCR assay. TCRdb re-hosts the immuneACCESS table, in-frame sequences only. Its copies lack some clones; in the studies checked, an unresolved V gene accounts for under half of them, and the cause for the rest is not known. A total of about 93,000 clones appear in this sample, roughly 85% of them only once. The ten biggest clones cover approximately 15% of the sample. Sequences were obtained from peripheral blood. All receptors derive from a human donor in a cohort sampled during active COVID-19.

The chain is built from TRBV19 and TRBJ2-6; the D is unclear. Trimming shortened V by 6 bases and J by 1 base, and 10 bases separated the two germline ends. Germline lookup yields CDR1 LNHDA and CDR2 SQIVND (reference sequence). The CDR3 runs 15 residues. The DNA for the CDR3 is TGTGCCAGTAGCCCTGAGAAGTCTGGGGCCAACGTCCTGACTTTC. It codes for CASSPEKSGANVLTF.

The chain carries TRBV7-3 and TRBJ2-7; D is perhaps TRBD1 (7 bases). Germline CDR1 and CDR2: SGHTA and FQGTGA. The CDR3 consists of 14 residues. Trimming pared 5 bases from V and 0 bases from J, leaving 11 bases between. The CDR3 is CASSPGGNSYEQYF. Written as DNA, the CDR3 is TGTGCCAGCAGCCCAGGGGGGAACTCCTACGAGCAGTACTTC.

Of note for this clone: One end of the junction fails to match germline, which may point to a read error. The rearrangement joins TRBV2 to TRBJ2-1; 13 positions agree with TRBD2. The CDR3 contains 13 residues. The germline V gene encodes CDR1 SNHLY and CDR2 FYNNEI. The CDR3 region is CASSGRTSGSKVF. As DNA, the CDR3 is TGTGCCAGCAGTGGCCGGACTAGCGGGAGTAAGGTCTTC.

The genes are TRBV29-1 and TRBJ1-2; D unclear. The CDR3 has 14 residues. V lost 0 bases to trimming and J lost 8 bases, with 16 bases between them. Germline V gene data show CDR1 as SQVTM and CDR2 as ANQGSEA. CDR3 in DNA: TGCAGCGTTGAAGATCCCACACCGCCGGGGGGCTACACCTTC. Amino acid sequence: CSVEDPTPPGGYTF.

The rearrangement uses TRBV5-1 and TRBJ2-3; 9 bases match TRBD2. The germline V gene encodes CDR1 SGHRS and CDR2 YFSETQ. The CDR3 runs to 16 residues. Trimming cost V 0 bases and J 4 bases; bases outside gene matches: 6. In nucleotides, the CDR3 is TGCGCCAGCAGCTTGGCGGGCGGGGGGGCGGCAGATACGCAGTATTTT. It specifies CASSLAGGGAADTQYF.

This chain uses TRBV19 with TRBJ2-1; 8 bases are a match to TRBD2. The CDR3 sequence is 15 residues long. Per the germline V gene, CDR1 is LNHDA and CDR2 is SQIVND (reference sequence). V shed 7 bases, J shed 10 bases, and the junction held 15 bases outside the gene matches. The DNA of the CDR3 is TGTGCCAGTAACCCGGGGGTAGCGGGGTCGCGGGAGCAGTTCTTC. Its protein is CASNPGVAGSREQFF.

This chain connects TRBV5-8 to TRBJ1-6; D ambiguous. V was shortened by 2 bases and J by 5 bases, with 5 bases between the two germline ends. Germline-derived CDR1 and CDR2 are SGHTS and YDEGEE. This CDR3 region has 13 residues. CDR3 DNA: TGTGCCAGCAGCTTTGTTAATAATTCACCCCTCCACTTT. It codes for CASSFVNNSPLHF.

A remark on this clone: One end of the junction fails to match germline, which may point to a read error. The genes are TRBV2 and TRBJ1-1; the match to TRBD1 covers 7 bases. The germline V gene has CDR1 SNHLY and CDR2 FYNNEI. The CDR3 length is 19 residues. The CDR3 loop is CASTEPRDSDLISAAEAFF. The CDR3 DNA follows: TGTGCCAGCACTGAACCCCGGGACAGCGATTTGATTTCGGCGGCTGAAGCTTTCTTT.

This clone showed up just a few times. The V gene is TRBV6-5, the J gene TRBJ1-6, with 10 bases that match TRBD1. CDR1 and CDR2 from the germline V gene are MNHEY and SVGAGI. Trimming cost V 10 bases and J 8 bases; bases outside gene matches: 2. The CDR3 sequence is 12 residues long. CDR3 residues: CAIGQGDSPLHF. The CDR3 nucleotides read TGTGCCATAGGACAGGGGGATTCACCCCTCCACTTT.

The chain combines TRBV24-1 with TRBJ1-2; D possibly corresponds to TRBD1 (5 bases). The CDR3 extends over 12 amino acids. Germline assignment: CDR1 KGHDR and CDR2 SFDVKD. Trimming shortened V by 9 bases and J by 4 bases, and 11 bases separated the two germline ends. CDR3 residues: CATSTETYGYTF. The DNA for the CDR3 is TGTGCCACCTCGACAGAAACCTATGGCTACACCTTC.

There are a few counts of this clone. This chain joins TRBV18 and TRBJ1-1; D remains unclear. This CDR3 has 14 residues. Trimming pared 5 bases from V and 1 base from J, leaving 11 bases between. Germline CDR1 and CDR2: KGHSH and LQKENI. The CDR3 bases are TGTGCCAGCTCATTCTCGGGAGGGAACACTGAAGCTTTCTTT. As protein: CASSFSGGNTEAFF. Based on the CDR3 plus reference TRBV18 and TRBJ1-1, the full variable domain is NAGVMQNPRHLVRRRGQEARLRCSPMKGHSHVYWYRQLPEEGLKFMVYLQKENIIDESGMPKERFSAEFPKEGPSILRIQQVVRGDSAAYFCASSFSGGNTEAFFGQGTRLTVV.

This chain connects TRBV28 to TRBJ2-1; 10 nucleotides line up with TRBD2. The V gene's germline CDR1 is MDHEN and CDR2 SYDVKM. The CDR3 length is 15 residues. Trimming at V came to 6 bases and at J to 1 base, leaving 3 bases not matched to a gene. The CDR3 spells CASRPSGGSYNEQFF. CDR3 nucleotides: TGTGCCAGCAGGCCTAGCGGGGGTTCCTACAATGAGCAGTTCTTC.

V and J are TRBV5-5 and TRBJ2-2, with TRBD2 as a possible D gene (5 bases). The CDR3 spans 14 residues. Germline assignment: CDR1 SGHKS and CDR2 YYEKEE (reference sequence). V was trimmed by 4 bases and J by 1 base, leaving 8 bases between them. CDR3: CASSRGRNTGELFF. CDR3 bases: TGTGCCAGCAGCAGAGGGCGGAACACCGGGGAGCTGTTTTTT.

The chain employs TRBV10-3 and TRBJ1-2; no firm D call. The germline V and J ends were trimmed by 3 bases and 8 bases, with 16 bases remaining between them. CDR1 is ENHRY, CDR2 SYGVKD, per germline. CDR3 length: 14 residues. The CDR3 loop is CAISDLLGSGGYTF. Here the CDR3 DNA reads TGTGCCATCAGTGACTTACTCGGATCCGGGGGCTACACCTTC.

The chain couples TRBV18 to TRBJ1-4, with a weak D call TRBD1 (5 bases). Per the germline V gene, CDR1 is KGHSH and CDR2 is LQKENI. This CDR3 is built from 18 residues. Trimming took off 8 bases at V and 0 bases at J, with 22 bases between the two ends. CDR3 in amino acids: CASTRSSASGTTNEKLFF. CDR3 DNA sequence: TGTGCCAGCACTCGTAGTTCCGCATCAGGGACAACTAATGAAAAACTGTTTTTT.

This chain uses TRBV12-3 or TRBV12-4 with TRBJ2-7; D is unclear. Trimming took off 4 bases at V and 7 bases at J, with 8 bases between the two ends. This CDR3 region has 11 residues. Here the CDR3 DNA reads TGTGCCAGCAGTTCCCCCGGGGAGCAGTACTTC. Its translation: CASSSPGEQYF.

The chain is built from TRBV28 and TRBJ1-3, with 8 positions matching TRBD1. CDR3 length: 16 residues. Germline CDR1 is MDHEN and CDR2 is SYDVKM. V shed 3 bases, J shed 2 bases, and the junction held 6 bases outside the gene matches. In DNA form, the CDR3 reads TGTGCCAGCAGTTTGTCCGTGACAGGGGCTGGAAACACCATATATTTT. This gives the protein CASSLSVTGAGNTIYF.

The chain combines TRBV18 with TRBJ1-5; TRBD1 aligns across 8 bases. Germline-derived CDR1 and CDR2 are KGHSH and LQKENI. CDR3 size: 14 residues. V trimming: 4 bases; J trimming: 4 bases; junction bases outside the gene matches: 3. The CDR3 is CASSLDRGNQPQHF. For the CDR3, the DNA is TGTGCCAGCTCACTCGACAGGGGAAATCAGCCCCAGCATTTT.

V is TRBV7-9 and J is TRBJ2-3, with 7 bases that match TRBD2. This CDR3 region has 15 residues. CDR1 is SEHNR and CDR2 is FQNEAQ in the germline V gene (reference sequence). J was trimmed by 0 bases and V by 2 bases; bases with no gene match: 2. The CDR3 reads CASSLTSASTDTQYF. In DNA form, the CDR3 reads TGTGCCAGCAGCTTAACTAGCGCGAGCACAGATACGCAGTATTTT. Full variable domain (outside the CDR3, taken from reference TRBV7-9 and TRBJ2-3): DTGVSQNPRHKITKRGQNVTFRCDPISEHNRLYWYRQTLGQGPEFLTYFQNEAQLEKSRLLSDRFSAERPKGSFSTLEIQRTEQGDSAMYLCASSLTSASTDTQYFGPGTRLTVL.

The chain carries TRBV28 and TRBJ1-5; D perhaps matches TRBD1 (5 bases). Germline CDR1 is MDHEN and CDR2 is SYDVKM. Trimming stripped 6 bases from V and 6 bases from J, with 9 bases between. The CDR3 totals 12 residues. This chain's CDR3 is CASRDNIQPQHF. CDR3 coding DNA: TGTGCCAGCAGGGACAACATTCAGCCCCAGCATTTT.

In its sample, this clone was seen a few times. The gene calls are TRBV2 and TRBJ1-1, with D unclear. Deletions cut 4 bases from V and 3 bases from J, with 9 bases between. The CDR3 extends over 13 amino acids. CDR1 is SNHLY, CDR2 FYNNEI, per germline. CDR3 DNA sequence: TGTGCCAGCAGTGCCCGCAGTTACACTGAAGCTTTCTTT. Residues: CASSARSYTEAFF. The variable domain in full, completed from reference TRBV2 and TRBJ1-1, reads EPEVTQTPSHQVTQMGQEVILRCVPISNHLYFYWYRQILGQKVEFLVSFYNNEISEKSEIFDDQFSVERPDGSNFTLKIRSTKLEDSAMYFCASSARSYTEAFFGQGTRLTVV.

The V gene is TRBV28, the J gene TRBJ1-5; 7 bases are shared with TRBD1. Germline V gene lookup returns CDR1 MDHEN and CDR2 SYDVKM. This CDR3 has 15 amino acids. V trimming: 2 bases; J trimming: 7 bases; junction bases outside the gene matches: 8. This chain's CDR3 is CASSLGATGNQPQHF. The CDR3 DNA is TGTGCCAGCAGTTTAGGAGCGACAGGGAACCAGCCCCAGCATTTT.

This chain connects TRBV5-8 to TRBJ2-3, with a tentative D call TRBD1 (6 bases). The V end was cut by 2 bases, the J end by 3 bases, with 10 bases between. Germline CDR1 and CDR2: SGHTS and YDEGEE. CDR3 length: 14 residues. CDR3 DNA sequence: TGTGCCAGCAGCTTACAGGGTTCTACAGATACGCAGTATTTT. The encoded protein is CASSLQGSTDTQYF.

This clone was detected once. The chain carries TRBV10-3 and TRBJ2-3, with 8 bases fitting TRBD2. The germline V gene encodes CDR1 ENHRY and CDR2 SYGVKD. CDR3 size: 17 residues. The V gene end was trimmed by 0 bases and the J gene end by 3 bases; junction bases not matched to a gene: 8. CDR3 nucleotide sequence: TGTGCCATCAGTGAGTCTTTCGGAAGCGGGAGAACAGATACGCAGTATTTT. Protein: CAISESFGSGRTDTQYF.

This clone was counted a few times. This chain connects TRBV19 to TRBJ2-4; D call uncertain. The CDR3 sequence is 15 residues long. Germline V CDR1 and CDR2: LNHDA, SQIVND (reference sequence). The V end lost 5 bases, the J end lost 0 bases, and 11 bases lay between the germline ends. The CDR3: CASSANTVAKNIQYF. The DNA of the CDR3 is TGTGCCAGTAGTGCCAACACAGTAGCCAAAAACATTCAGTACTTC.

The rearrangement joins TRBV5-4 to TRBJ2-3; 13 bases are shared with TRBD2. This CDR3 spans 15 amino acids. V lost 0 bases, J lost 10 bases, and 5 bases stayed unmatched. Germline V lookup: CDR1 SGHNT, CDR2 YYREEE (reference sequence). In DNA, the CDR3 is TGTGCCAGCAGCTTGGCCAGGACTAGCGGGAGCGCGCAGTATTTT. Its translation: CASSLARTSGSAQYF.

The chain is built from TRBV27 and TRBJ2-1; 7 bases are a match to TRBD2. J was trimmed by 8 bases and V by 8 bases; bases with no gene match: 9. Germline V gives CDR1 MNHEY, CDR2 SMNVEV (reference sequence). The CDR3 runs to 13 residues. The CDR3 protein is CASGGGWSDEQFF. CDR3 sequence (DNA): TGTGCCAGCGGGGGGGGTTGGTCGGATGAGCAGTTCTTC.

V is TRBV28 and J is TRBJ2-5; D remains unclear. Germline assignment: CDR1 MDHEN and CDR2 SYDVKM. V lost 1 base to trimming and J lost 5 bases, with 8 bases between them. The CDR3 totals 13 residues. CDR3 DNA sequence: TGTGCCAGCAGTTTATTGTCACAGGAGACCCAGTACTTC. This translates into CASSLLSQETQYF.

This chain connects TRBV20-1 to TRBJ1-5, with D perhaps matching TRBD1 (5 bases). Trimming cost V 7 bases and J 6 bases, with 10 bases left between them. CDR3 length equals 11 residues. Germline V gene sequence: CDR1 DFQATT, CDR2 SNEGSKA (reference sequence). CDR3 sequence (DNA): TGCAGTGACGCGACAGCTCAGCCCCAGCATTTT. Translating gives CSDATAQPQHF.